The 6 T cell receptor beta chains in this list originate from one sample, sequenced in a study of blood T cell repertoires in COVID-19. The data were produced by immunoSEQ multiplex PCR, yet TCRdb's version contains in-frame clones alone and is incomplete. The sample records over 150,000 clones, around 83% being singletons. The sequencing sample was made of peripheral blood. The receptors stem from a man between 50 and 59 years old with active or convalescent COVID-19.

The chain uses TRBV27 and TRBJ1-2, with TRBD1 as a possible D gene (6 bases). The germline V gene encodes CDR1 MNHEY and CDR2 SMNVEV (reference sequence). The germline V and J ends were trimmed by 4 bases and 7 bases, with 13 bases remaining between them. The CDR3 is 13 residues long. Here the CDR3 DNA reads TGTGCCAGCAGTTCAACGCAACAGGGTGGCTACACCTTC. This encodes CASSSTQQGGYTF.

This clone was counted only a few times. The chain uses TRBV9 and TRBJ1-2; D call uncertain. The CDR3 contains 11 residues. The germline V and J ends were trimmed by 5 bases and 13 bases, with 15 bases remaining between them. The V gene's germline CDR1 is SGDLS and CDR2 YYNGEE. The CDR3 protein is CASRSTDKVTF. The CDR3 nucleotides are TGTGCCAGCAGATCTACTGACAAGGTCACCTTC.

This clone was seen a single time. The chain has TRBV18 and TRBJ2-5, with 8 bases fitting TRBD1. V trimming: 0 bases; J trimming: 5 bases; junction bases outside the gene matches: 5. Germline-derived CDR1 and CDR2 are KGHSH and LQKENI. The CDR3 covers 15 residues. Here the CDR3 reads CASSPPTGVRETQYF. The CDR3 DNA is TGTGCCAGCTCACCACCGACAGGGGTTAGGGAGACCCAGTACTTC.

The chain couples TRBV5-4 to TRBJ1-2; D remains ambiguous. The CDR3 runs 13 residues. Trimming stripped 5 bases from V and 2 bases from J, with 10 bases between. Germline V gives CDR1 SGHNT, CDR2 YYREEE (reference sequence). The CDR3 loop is CASRPDTNYGYTF. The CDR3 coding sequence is TGTGCCAGCAGACCAGACACCAACTATGGCTACACCTTC.

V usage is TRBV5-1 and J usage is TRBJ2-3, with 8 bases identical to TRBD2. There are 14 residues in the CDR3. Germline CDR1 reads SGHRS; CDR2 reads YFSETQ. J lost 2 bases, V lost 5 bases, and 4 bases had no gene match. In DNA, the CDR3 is TGCGCCAGCAGGACTAGCGTGACCACAGATACGCAGTATTTT. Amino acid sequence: CASRTSVTTDTQYF.

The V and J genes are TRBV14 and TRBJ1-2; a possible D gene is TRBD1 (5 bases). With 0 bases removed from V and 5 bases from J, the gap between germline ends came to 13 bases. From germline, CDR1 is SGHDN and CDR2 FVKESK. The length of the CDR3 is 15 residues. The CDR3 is CASSQEVAGIYGYTF. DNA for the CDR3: TGTGCCAGCAGCCAAGAGGTCGCAGGGATATATGGCTACACCTTC.